This T cell receptor (beta chain) was recorded in a study of T cell responses to AZD1222 COVID-19 vaccine. Across the study: The study pooled second doses at about 4 or about 12 weeks.

Assay: immunoSEQ multiplex PCR; the TCRdb copy retains only in-frame clones and omits some. The data contain some 150,000 clones, about 93% of them singletons. In the case of this clone: Its antigen is unknown.

Study conclusions and caveats: Seropositive status at baseline applied to only six AZD1222 recipients.

Germline loops: CDR1 SGHTA, CDR2 FQGTGA. Trimming cost V 5 bases and J 3 bases; bases outside gene matches: 3. The CDR3 length is 15 residues. The chain couples TRBV7-3 to TRBJ2-1; 11 bases agree with TRBD1. The receptor was derived from an adult in good health. Sequenced material: peripheral blood, taken on day 0 of AZD1222 vaccination. This CDR3 is CASSRTGGDYNEQFF. The CDR3 DNA is TGTGCCAGCAGCAGGACAGGGGGCGACTACAATGAGCAGTTCTTC.